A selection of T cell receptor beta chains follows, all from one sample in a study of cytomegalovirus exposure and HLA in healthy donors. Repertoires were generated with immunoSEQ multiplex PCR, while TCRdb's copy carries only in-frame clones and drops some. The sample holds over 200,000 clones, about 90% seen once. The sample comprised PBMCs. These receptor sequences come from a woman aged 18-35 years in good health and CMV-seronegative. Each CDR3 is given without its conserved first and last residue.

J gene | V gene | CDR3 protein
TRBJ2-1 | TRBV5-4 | ASSLLGGRDNEQF
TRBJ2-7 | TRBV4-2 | ASSQGASGRYYEQY
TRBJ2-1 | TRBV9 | ASSAQTGNEQF
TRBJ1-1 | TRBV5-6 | ASSLAGDRAAF
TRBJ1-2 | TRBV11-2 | ASSFSGRGRVGYT
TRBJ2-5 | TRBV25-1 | ASGGSGETQY
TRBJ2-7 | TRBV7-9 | ASSPRDYEQY
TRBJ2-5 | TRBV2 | ASSVEAQETQY
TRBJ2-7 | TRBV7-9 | ASSLGQVYEQY
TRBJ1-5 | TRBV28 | ASSPPLRGSNQPQH
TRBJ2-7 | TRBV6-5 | ASSYQGAFSYEQY
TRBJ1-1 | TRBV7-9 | ASSNRAQGNTEAF
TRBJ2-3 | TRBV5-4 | ASSGTGLQFSGDTQY
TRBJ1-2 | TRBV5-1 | ASSLGLSPGTDSPYGYT
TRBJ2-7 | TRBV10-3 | AISEGVSYEQY
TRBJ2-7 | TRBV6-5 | ASSYNSGRAGDEQY
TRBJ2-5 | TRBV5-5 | ASSLDTSGSIRTQY
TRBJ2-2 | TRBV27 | ASSTGGILRTGELF
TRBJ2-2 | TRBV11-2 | ASSLRRQGNTGELF
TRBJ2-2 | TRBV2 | ASSVQAGGPGELF
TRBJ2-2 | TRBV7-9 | ASSPGRVNTGELF
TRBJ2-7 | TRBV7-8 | ASSLGSSDEQY
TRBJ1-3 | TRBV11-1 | ASSPTDTGNTIY
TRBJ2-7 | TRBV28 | ASGRQGYYEQY
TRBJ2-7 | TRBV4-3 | ASSQADRGYEQY
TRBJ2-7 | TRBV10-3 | AIRPLAGGVKDEQY
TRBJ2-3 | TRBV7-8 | ASRPYRGTDTQY
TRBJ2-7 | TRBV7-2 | ASSPGGRIYEQY
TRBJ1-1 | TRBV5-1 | ASSWGLRDTEAF
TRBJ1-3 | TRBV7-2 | ASSRAAGPGNTIY
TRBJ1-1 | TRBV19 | ASSLGWTEAF
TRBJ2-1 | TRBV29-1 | SVNGLAGSEQF
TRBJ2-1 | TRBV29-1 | SVAQGARNEQF
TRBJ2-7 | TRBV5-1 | ASSLGRASVPSYEQY
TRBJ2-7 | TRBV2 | ASRRTSGPYEQY
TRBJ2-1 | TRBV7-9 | ASSDGGRPHNEQF
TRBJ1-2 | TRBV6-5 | ASSPYLDIYGYT
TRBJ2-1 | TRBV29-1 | SARTSGNSNEQF
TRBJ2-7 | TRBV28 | ASRTARESYEQY